The 30 T cell receptor beta chains below come from one sample, sequenced in a study of a mutant IDH1 vaccine in newly diagnosed glioma. Assay used: immunoSEQ multiplex PCR; TCRdb lists only in-frame clones, some missing. This table has tens of thousands of clones, approximately 80% appearing once. Time point indicated: week 23, last vaccination. The study gave 300 ug of mutant IDH1 20-mer peptide per vaccine dose, with topical imiquimod. Their antigens remain unidentified. Sequenced here: PBMCs, sampled from a glioma patient whose treatment included an IDH1 peptide vaccine. All receptors come from a man aged 35 to 55 with glioma.

V gene TRBV27 combines with J gene TRBJ1-5; D remains unclear. Germline CDR1 MNHEY, CDR2 SMNVEV (reference sequence). Deletions cut 3 bases from V and 3 bases from J, with 6 bases between. The CDR3 length is 13 residues. CDR3 loop: CASSFSLNQPQHF. In nucleotides, the CDR3 is TGTGCCAGCAGTTTCTCCCTCAATCAGCCCCAGCATTTT.

The chain has TRBV7-2 and TRBJ1-1; 9 nucleotides line up with TRBD1. Looked up from germline, CDR1 is SGHTA and CDR2 is FQGNSA. Losses at the gene ends were 5 bases for V and 1 base for J; bases not matched to a gene: 8. CDR3 length: 16 residues. The CDR3 bases are TGTGCCAGCAGCCCCCGTCCGGGACAGGGGAACACTGAAGCTTTCTTT. Translated, it gives CASSPRPGQGNTEAFF.

Here the CDR3 reads CASSQDGTGGYEQYF. The DNA for the CDR3 is TGCGCCAGCAGCCAAGATGGAACAGGGGGCTACGAGCAGTACTTC. This chain links TRBV4-1 with TRBJ2-7, with TRBD1 matching over 8 bases. Trimming took 0 bases from V and 3 from J; bases not matched to a gene: 4. CDR3 length: 15 residues. Germline V gene data show CDR1 as MGHRA and CDR2 as YSYEKL.

V gene TRBV2 combines with J gene TRBJ1-1; D is unresolved. V lost 9 bases to trimming and J lost 4 bases, with 24 bases between them. The CDR3 extends over 16 amino acids. Germline CDR1 reads SNHLY; CDR2 reads FYNNEI. As DNA, the CDR3 is TGTGCCAGTTTTACACCCAGAAGAACCGCGAGCACTGAAGCTTTCTTT. Translated, it gives CASFTPRRTASTEAFF.

J is TRBJ1-4 and V is TRBV2; D gene uncertain. Germline V gives CDR1 SNHLY, CDR2 FYNNEI. V was cut by 4 bases and J by 8 bases, with 11 bases left in between. The CDR3 totals 13 residues. CDR3 coding DNA: TGTGCCAGCAGTGGACCCATGGGGGAAAAACTGTTTTTT. As protein: CASSGPMGEKLFF.

This clone has only one observation. The V call is TRBV5-1, the J call TRBJ2-3; 7 bases line up with TRBD1. Germline CDR1 reads SGHRS; CDR2 reads YFSETQ. The V segment lost 4 bases and the J segment 0 bases; nucleotides outside the gene matches: 5. The CDR3 runs to 15 residues. In DNA, the CDR3 is TGCGCCAGCAGCACCGGACAGGCTAGCACAGATACGCAGTATTTT. Its translation is CASSTGQASTDTQYF.

The V gene is TRBV7-9, the J gene TRBJ1-2; 8 nucleotides align to TRBD1. J was trimmed by 6 bases and V by 7 bases; bases with no gene match: 7. CDR1 and CDR2 from the germline V gene are SEHNR and FQNEAQ (reference sequence). The CDR3 sequence is 13 residues long. CDR3 residues: CASTTPGGNGYTF. CDR3 DNA sequence: TGTGCCAGCACCACCCCAGGGGGCAATGGCTACACCTTC.

V usage is TRBV6-5 and J usage is TRBJ1-2, with TRBD1 as a possible D gene (5 bases). V lost 5 bases and J 1 base, leaving 11 bases between the germline ends. The CDR3 loop spans 14 amino acids. CDR1 is MNHEY, CDR2 SVGAGI, per germline. CDR3 protein: CASSLEGLNYGYTF. Written as DNA, the CDR3 is TGTGCCAGCAGTCTGGAGGGACTTAACTATGGCTACACCTTC.

This chain connects TRBV4-1 to TRBJ1-1; D is ambiguous. The CDR3 spans 14 residues. CDR1 MGHRA and CDR2 YSYEKL come from the germline V gene. Trimming took off 8 bases at V and 0 bases at J, with 13 bases between the two ends. The CDR3 DNA reads as TGCGCCAGCCGGGGTCCCCTTATGAACACTGAAGCTTTCTTT. Translation: CASRGPLMNTEAFF.

This chain joins TRBV5-6 and TRBJ2-6, with TRBD2 matching over 7 bases. The CDR3 is 17 residues long. Germline loops: CDR1 SGHDT, CDR2 YYEEEE. The ends lost 0 bases at V and 0 bases at J; junction bases unmatched: 3. CDR3 sequence: CASSLVGGSSGANVLTF. The CDR3 DNA sequence: TGTGCCAGCAGCTTGGTTGGCGGGAGCTCTGGGGCCAACGTCCTGACTTTC.

On this clone itself: In this CDR3 the conserved last residue, phenylalanine or tryptophan, is missing, so a read error is likely. The DNA is omitted, as the CDR3 cannot be located on it reliably, and the CDR3 follows TCRdb's listing. The chain links TRBV20-1 to TRBJ1-1; TRBD1 is the table's D call and was not checked against the DNA. Germline loops: CDR1 DFQATT, CDR2 SNEGSKA (reference sequence). The CDR3 spans 11 amino acids, including both terminal residues. The CDR3 loop is CSAKRRELVQG.

The genes are TRBV7-9 and TRBJ2-1; a weak D match, TRBD2 (5 bases). V lost 3 bases and J 7 bases, leaving 10 bases between the germline ends. In germline, CDR1 is SEHNR, CDR2 FQNEAQ (reference sequence). The CDR3 is 13 residues long. CDR3: CASSLGGLNEQFF. CDR3 DNA: TGTGCCAGCAGCTTGGGCGGGCTTAATGAGCAGTTCTTC. Full variable domain (remainder filled in from reference TRBV7-9 and TRBJ2-1): DTGVSQNPRHKITKRGQNVTFRCDPISEHNRLYWYRQTLGQGPEFLTYFQNEAQLEKSRLLSDRFSAERPKGSFSTLEIQRTEQGDSAMYLCASSLGGLNEQFFGPGTRLTVL.

V is TRBV7-8 and J is TRBJ2-5; no reliable D call. V shed 1 base and J shed 5 bases, with 14 bases lying between them. The CDR3 runs 15 residues. Germline values: CDR1 SGHVS, CDR2 FQNEAQ. The CDR3 region is CASSLVADLRETQYF. CDR3 in DNA: TGTGCCAGCAGCTTAGTGGCAGACCTACGGGAGACCCAGTACTTC.

This sequence joins TRBV4-1 and TRBJ1-1, with a weak D call TRBD1 (6 bases). Trimming shortened V by 2 bases and J by 4 bases, and 17 bases separated the two germline ends. CDR1 and CDR2 from the germline V gene are MGHRA and YSYEKL. The CDR3 is 16 residues long. The CDR3 sequence: CASSQTSGVQGTEAFF. CDR3 DNA: TGCGCCAGCAGCCAAACGTCAGGGGTCCAGGGCACTGAAGCTTTCTTT.

This chain links TRBV6-6 with TRBJ1-2; tentatively, D is TRBD1 (5 bases). Looked up from germline, CDR1 is MNHNY and CDR2 is SVGAGI (reference sequence). The germline V and J ends were trimmed by 10 bases and 6 bases, with 18 bases remaining between them. This CDR3 region has 13 residues. The CDR3 sequence is CAIKQPTVDGYTF. Written as DNA, the CDR3 is TGTGCCATCAAACAACCGACAGTCGATGGCTACACCTTC.

This chain uses TRBV30 with TRBJ1-3, with no clear D. The CDR3 is 15 amino acids. Germline assignment: CDR1 GTSNPN and CDR2 SVGIG (reference sequence). V gave up 4 bases and J gave up 3 bases, with 16 bases separating them. CDR3 amino acids: CAWIPRIVFGNTIYF. The CDR3 coding sequence is TGTGCCTGGATCCCTCGGATCGTTTTTGGAAACACCATATATTTT. Full variable domain (missing parts from reference TRBV30 and TRBJ1-3): SQTIHQWPATLVQPVGSPLSLECTVEGTSNPNLYWYRQAAGRGLQLLFYSVGIGQISSEVPQNLSASRPQDRQFILSSKKLLLSDSGFYLCAWIPRIVFGNTIYFGEGSWLTVV.

This clone was detected only once. The chain links TRBV5-1 to TRBJ1-1; D might be TRBD1 (5 bases). The CDR3 runs to 15 residues. Germline V lookup: CDR1 SGHRS, CDR2 YFSETQ. V gave up 2 bases and J gave up 1 base, with 12 bases separating them. CDR3 sequence: CASSLVETGNTEAFF. The DNA for the CDR3 is TGCGCCAGCAGCTTAGTGGAAACAGGGAACACTGAAGCTTTCTTT.

This chain uses TRBV7-2 with TRBJ2-7, with a weak D call TRBD2 (6 bases). This CDR3 is built from 15 residues. Germline V lookup: CDR1 SGHTA, CDR2 FQGNSA. V was shortened by 1 base and J by 2 bases, with 12 bases between the two germline ends. The CDR3 coding sequence is TGTGCCAGCAGCTTAGATAGGGCGGGGACCTACGAGCAGTACTTC. This codes for CASSLDRAGTYEQYF. The full variable domain, completed using reference TRBV7-2 and TRBJ2-7, is GAGVSQSPSNKVTEKGKDVELRCDPISGHTALYWYRQSLGQGLEFLIYFQGNSAPDKSGLPSDRFSAERTGGSVSTLTIQRTQQEDSAVYLCASSLDRAGTYEQYFGPGTRLTVT.

This chain joins TRBV7-9 and TRBJ1-2; D might be TRBD1 (6 bases). V lost 6 bases and J 7 bases, leaving 21 bases between the germline ends. Germline V gene lookup returns CDR1 SEHNR and CDR2 FQNEAQ (reference sequence). There are 15 residues in the CDR3. The CDR3 bases are TGTGCCAGCAGTCGACAGGACATAGTAGCCGTTGGCTACACCTTC. Protein product: CASSRQDIVAVGYTF.

The chain employs TRBV10-2 and TRBJ2-7, with 11 bases aligning to TRBD2. The junction had 6 bases not matched to a gene; V was cut back by 1 base and J by 7 bases. The CDR3 is made up of 15 amino acids. Germline V CDR1 and CDR2: WSHSY, SAAADI. The DNA for the CDR3 is TGCGCCAGCAGTGAGTTACGGCTAGCGGGGGGTGAGCAGTACTTC. It encodes CASSELRLAGGEQYF.

The V and J genes are TRBV5-4 and TRBJ1-1; possibly TRBD1 for D (5 bases). The CDR3 is 14 residues long. Trimming took 6 bases from V and 3 from J, leaving 15 bases between them. Germline lookup yields CDR1 SGHNT and CDR2 YYREEE (reference sequence). The CDR3 DNA reads as TGTGCCAGCACCACGGGGCGGGGGGACACTGAAGCTTTCTTT. This gives the protein CASTTGRGDTEAFF.

This clone was observed a handful of times. This rearrangement joins TRBV7-9 to TRBJ2-2, with a tentative D call TRBD1 (6 bases). Trimming left V 5 bases short and J 8 bases short, with 9 bases between. CDR3 size: 12 residues. The germline gives CDR1 SEHNR, CDR2 FQNEAQ (reference sequence). CDR3 loop: CASSPQGGELFF. The CDR3 nucleotides read TGTGCCAGCAGCCCCCAGGGGGGGGAGCTGTTTTTT.

The chain links TRBV6-1 to TRBJ1-3, with D perhaps matching TRBD1 (5 bases). CDR1 is MNHNS, CDR2 SASEGT, per germline. The length of the CDR3 is 14 residues. V gave up 3 bases and J gave up 4 bases, with 10 bases separating them. The CDR3 DNA is TGTGCCAGCAGTGAGGAGACAGACGGAAACACCATATATTTT. Protein sequence: CASSEETDGNTIYF.

The chain combines TRBV6-1 with TRBJ2-1; 9 bases are shared with TRBD1. V shed 7 bases, J shed 6 bases, and the junction held 7 bases outside the gene matches. Germline-derived CDR1 and CDR2 are MNHNS and SASEGT. This CDR3 contains 14 residues. The CDR3 spells CASTGQGEINEQFF. The CDR3 DNA is TGTGCCAGCACGGGACAGGGAGAGATCAATGAGCAGTTCTTC.

The chain recombines TRBV25-1 with TRBJ2-3; no definite D call. Per the germline V gene, CDR1 is MGHDK and CDR2 is SYGVNS. Trimming removed 3 bases at V and 6 bases at J, with 7 bases between. The CDR3 has 12 amino acids. The CDR3 protein is CASSEAPDTQYF. CDR3 in DNA: TGTGCCAGCAGTGAGGCCCCGGATACGCAGTATTTT.

The rearrangement uses TRBV5-6 and TRBJ1-5; no firm D call. The V gene's germline CDR1 is SGHDT and CDR2 YYEEEE. The CDR3 has 13 residues. V gave up 3 bases and J gave up 5 bases, with 9 bases separating them. CDR3: CASSSGSHQPQHF. The DNA of the CDR3 is TGTGCCAGCAGCTCCGGGTCGCATCAGCCCCAGCATTTT.

The rearrangement links TRBV4-1 to TRBJ2-7, with 7 nucleotides matching TRBD1. V lost 4 bases and J lost 2; bases outside the gene matches: 5. The V gene's germline CDR1 is MGHRA and CDR2 YSYEKL. This CDR3 comprises 14 residues. The CDR3 sequence is CASSLRQGPYEQYF. The CDR3 region has the DNA TGCGCCAGCAGCCTCCGACAGGGCCCCTACGAGCAGTACTTC.

The table lists this clone with a few counts. The J gene is TRBJ2-7, the V gene TRBV5-1, with 8 bases fitting TRBD2. The junction had 12 bases not matched to a gene; V was cut back by 4 bases and J by 9 bases. Germline assignment: CDR1 SGHRS and CDR2 YFSETQ. The CDR3 runs 14 residues. This chain's CDR3 is CASSLGTERGRQYF. CDR3 coding DNA: TGCGCCAGCAGCCTGGGGACGGAGCGGGGGCGGCAGTACTTC.

This chain uses TRBV4-2 with TRBJ2-5; D unclear. Germline CDR1 reads LGHNA; CDR2 reads YNFKEQ. The CDR3 length is 16 residues. V lost 3 bases to trimming and J lost 2 bases, with 16 bases between them. CDR3: CASSHQSGLLQETQYF. CDR3 coding DNA: TGTGCCAGCAGCCACCAATCCGGGTTGCTACAAGAGACCCAGTACTTC.

This clone was seen only once. This sequence joins TRBV30 and TRBJ1-1; possibly TRBD1 for D (6 bases). CDR1 and CDR2 (germline): GTSNPN, SVGIG (reference sequence). V lost 4 bases and J 4 bases, leaving 10 bases between the germline ends. The CDR3 spans 12 residues. CDR3 bases: TGTGCCTGGAATGGGGGCACCACTGAAGCTTTCTTT. As protein: CAWNGGTTEAFF. Full variable domain (missing parts from reference TRBV30 and TRBJ1-1): SQTIHQWPATLVQPVGSPLSLECTVEGTSNPNLYWYRQAAGRGLQLLFYSVGIGQISSEVPQNLSASRPQDRQFILSSKKLLLSDSGFYLCAWNGGTTEAFFGQGTRLTVV.